The 17 T cell receptor beta chains in this list originate from one sample, sequenced in a study of T cells in women clearing cervical HPV infection. TCRdb's table, derived via immunoSEQ multiplex PCR, lists solely in-frame clones and lacks some. The sample holds tens of thousands of clones. The sequenced sample was blood buffy coat. The receptors come from a woman aged 18 to 69 with a cervical HPV16 infection that either progressed to CIN3+ or cleared (not recorded which).

Details on this clone: The read terminates 3 residues ahead of where the CDR3 ends, so the germline J gene completes it. The chain recombines TRBV7-3 with TRBJ2-5; no reliable D call. CDR3 length equals 11 residues. V was shortened by 6 bases and J by 2 bases, with 4 bases between the two germline ends. CDR1 and CDR2 from the germline V gene are SGHTA and FQGTGA. The DNA read from the CDR3 is TGTGCCAGCAGGCGGCAAGAGACC. Its protein product is CASRRQET. The whole CDR3 reads CASRRQETQYF.

With regard to this clone: From the germline J gene comes the end of the CDR3, since the read stops 3 residues before it. The gene calls are TRBV6-2 or TRBV6-3 and TRBJ2-3; the match to TRBD2 covers 8 bases. This CDR3 contains 13 residues. J gave up 1 base and V 10 bases, and 4 bases lay outside the gene matches. Germline V lookup: CDR1 MNHEY, CDR2 SVGEGT. CDR3 DNA (partial): TGTGCCACCAAGCGGGAGCGCACAGATACG. Protein sequence: CATKRERTDT. In full, the CDR3 reads CATKRERTDTQYF.

A remark on this clone: The CDR3 extends 3 residues past the end of the read, so its final part is completed from the germline J gene. The chain joins TRBV5-1 to TRBJ2-1; a weak D match, TRBD1 (5 bases). Trimming stripped 0 bases from V and 8 bases from J, with 9 bases between. Germline loops: CDR1 SGHRS, CDR2 YFSETQ. CDR3 size: 13 residues. The CDR3 bases that were read are TGCGCCAGCAGCTTGGTTCCCAGGGATGAG. Translation: CASSLVPRDE. The whole CDR3 sequence is CASSLVPRDEQFF. The full variable domain, its missing parts supplied by reference TRBV5-1 and TRBJ2-1, is KAGVTQTPRYLIKTRGQQVTLSCSPISGHRSVSWYQQTPGQGLQFLFEYFSETQRNKGNFPGRFSGRQFSNSRSEMNVSTLELGDSALYLCASSLVPRDEQFFGPGTRLTVL.

Remarks on this clone: The DNA ends 3 residues before the CDR3 does, and the rest of the CDR3 is filled in from the germline J gene. V gene TRBV7-6 combines with J gene TRBJ2-5; TRBD2 matches 7 bases. Germline trimming cut 5 bases from V and 5 bases from J; bases unmatched to any gene: 8. Germline CDR1 reads SGHVS; CDR2 reads FNYEAQ. The CDR3 contains 14 residues. The CDR3 bases that were read are TGTGCCAGCAGCCCGGGGACTAACGTTGAGACC. It is translated as CASSPGTNVET. The whole CDR3 protein is CASSPGTNVETQYF.

Comment on this clone: The read terminates 3 residues ahead of where the CDR3 ends, so the germline J gene completes it. The V and J genes are TRBV5-4 and TRBJ1-2; no definite D call. CDR3 length equals 12 residues. V was pared by 2 bases and J by 4 bases, with 6 bases between. Germline V CDR1 and CDR2: SGHNT, YYREEE (reference sequence). The sequenced CDR3 bases are TGTGCCAGCAGCTTAGGCAGCTATGGC. Translated: CASSLGSYG. The entire CDR3 sequence reads CASSLGSYGYTF.

On this clone itself: The CDR3 end falls 3 residues outside the read, so it is completed with the germline J gene. The V call is TRBV18, the J call TRBJ2-1, with a weak D call TRBD1 (5 bases). Trimming stripped 3 bases from V and 4 bases from J, with 10 bases between. There are 14 residues in the CDR3. Germline CDR1 KGHSH, CDR2 LQKENI. The CDR3 sequence: CASSPGRLYNEQFF. The part of the CDR3 DNA that was read is TGTGCCAGCTCACCGGGGCGATTGTACAATGAG. The full variable domain, with the rest looked up from reference TRBV18 and TRBJ2-1, is NAGVMQNPRHLVRRRGQEARLRCSPMKGHSHVYWYRQLPEEGLKFMVYLQKENIIDESGMPKERFSAEFPKEGPSILRIQQVVRGDSAAYFCASSPGRLYNEQFFGPGTRLTVL.

Of note for this clone: The read gets to within 3 residues of the CDR3 end, and the germline J gene fills in the rest. The genes are TRBV11-2 and TRBJ2-3; 8 bases fit TRBD1. The CDR3 sequence is 14 residues long. Germline-derived CDR1 and CDR2 are SGHAT and FQNNGV. Partial CDR3 DNA: TGTGCCAGCAGCTGGGGACAGGCTTACGAGACG. Its translation is CASSWGQAYET. The whole CDR3 sequence reads CASSWGQAYETQYF.

Partial CDR3 DNA: TGTGCCAGCAGTGCCTGGCGAGGGGGGGGTGAG. Translating it yields CASSAWRGGGE. The CDR3, in full, reads CASSAWRGGGEQFF. The gene calls are TRBV2 and TRBJ2-1; weak D call: TRBD2 (7 bases). The read ends 3 residues shy of where the CDR3 ends; the end is completed using the germline J gene. The CDR3 extends over 14 amino acids. Deletions cut 4 bases from V and 9 bases from J, with 16 bases between. The germline V gene encodes CDR1 SNHLY and CDR2 FYNNEI.

Comment on this clone: The observed sequence ends 3 residues before the CDR3 terminus, with the missing tail filled in from the germline J gene. The J gene is TRBJ2-7, the V gene TRBV19, with D tentatively TRBD1 (5 bases). Germline CDR1 is LNHDA and CDR2 is SQIVND (reference sequence). V was trimmed by 9 bases and J by 4 bases, leaving 16 bases between them. CDR3 length: 13 amino acids. The CDR3 spells CASTATESYEQYF. The CDR3 DNA, read in part, is TGTGCCAGCACGGCGACAGAGTCGTACGAG.

About this clone itself: The read comes to an end 3 residues before the CDR3 does, leaving the germline J gene to fill in the end. The V gene is TRBV5-4, the J gene TRBJ2-7, with 7 positions matching TRBD2. The germline CDR1 and CDR2 sequences are SGHNT and YYREEE (reference sequence). The CDR3 is made up of 14 amino acids. The ends lost 0 bases at V and 2 bases at J; junction bases unmatched: 2. CDR3 DNA (partial): TGTGCCAGCAGCTTGGCTAGCGGAACCTACGAG. This sequence encodes CASSLASGTYE. Given in full, the CDR3 is CASSLASGTYEQYF.

CDR3: CASGRGDYEQYF. The CDR3 bases that were read are TGTGCCAGCGGGCGGGGCGACTACGAG. This rearrangement joins TRBV11-3 to TRBJ2-7; D may be TRBD2 (6 bases). Read sequence stops 3 residues before the CDR3 end, and the germline J gene provides the missing end. The V and J ends lost 8 bases and 3 bases respectively, with 11 bases between them. Germline values: CDR1 SGHNT, CDR2 YENEEA. The CDR3 length is 12 residues.

For this clone: The read falls 3 residues short of the CDR3 end, and the missing part is taken from the germline J gene. The V call is TRBV6-1, the J call TRBJ2-7; 9 nucleotides align to TRBD2. J was trimmed by 6 bases and V by 4 bases; bases with no gene match: 7. The CDR3 covers 14 residues. The germline V gene has CDR1 MNHNS and CDR2 SASEGT. This CDR3 reads CASSGAGGPREQYF. The CDR3 bases that were read are TGTGCCAGCAGTGGGGCGGGAGGGCCCCGCGAG.

Regarding this clone: Coverage ceases 3 residues before the CDR3 finishes, and the germline J gene fills in the end. V gene TRBV28 combines with J gene TRBJ1-2, with TRBD1 matching over 7 bases. Unmatched junction bases numbered 2, after V lost 4 bases and J lost 0 bases. This CDR3 is 14 amino acids long. Germline V gene lookup returns CDR1 MDHEN and CDR2 SYDVKM. CDR3 sequence: CASSSGTANYGYTF. CDR3 DNA (partial): TGTGCCAGCAGTTCCGGGACAGCTAACTATGGC.

In regard to this clone: The missing CDR3 end, 3 residues past where the read stops, is filled in from the germline J gene. The rearrangement uses TRBV7-3 and TRBJ1-2, with TRBD1 matching 7 bases. The CDR3 length is 15 residues. Germline-derived CDR1 and CDR2 are SGHTA and FQGTGA. The CDR3 reads CASSLRRGGIDDYTF. The sequenced part of the CDR3 DNA is TGTGCCAGCAGCTTAAGGAGAGGGGGCATCGATGAC.

CDR3 region: CSARRIAGGRDTQYF. CDR3 bases read: TGCAGCGCCCGCCGAATTGCGGGGGGGCGGGATACG. J is TRBJ2-3 and V is TRBV29-1, with 9 bases that match TRBD2. The missing CDR3 end, 3 residues past where the read stops, is filled in from the germline J gene. The CDR3 is made up of 15 amino acids. With V trimmed by 7 bases and J by 6 bases, 14 bases remained unmatched. Germline V gives CDR1 SQVTM, CDR2 ANQGSEA.

About this clone itself: The CDR3 goes on 3 residues after the read ends, and that part is filled in from the germline J gene. The genes are TRBV30 and TRBJ1-6; TRBD1 matches 8 bases. This CDR3 contains 13 residues. V was clipped by 7 bases and J by 8 bases; unmatched bases: 7. The germline gives CDR1 GTSNPN, CDR2 SVGIG (reference sequence). This CDR3 is CAFRGQGDSPLHF. The covered CDR3 bases are TGTGCCTTTAGAGGACAGGGCGATTCACCC.

Frequency places this clone as large. The sample contains more than one DNA sequence encoding this CDR3. CDR3 amino acids: CASSEGGVLYEQYF. CDR3 DNA (partial): TGTGCCAGCAGTGAGGGAGGGGTTCTTTACGAG. V is TRBV2 and J is TRBJ2-7; 7 bases line up with TRBD2. The observed sequence ends 3 residues before the CDR3 terminus, with the missing tail filled in from the germline J gene. The CDR3 loop spans 14 amino acids. The trim removed 3 bases at V and 4 bases at J, leaving 6 bases unmatched. Germline V CDR1 and CDR2: SNHLY, FYNNEI.